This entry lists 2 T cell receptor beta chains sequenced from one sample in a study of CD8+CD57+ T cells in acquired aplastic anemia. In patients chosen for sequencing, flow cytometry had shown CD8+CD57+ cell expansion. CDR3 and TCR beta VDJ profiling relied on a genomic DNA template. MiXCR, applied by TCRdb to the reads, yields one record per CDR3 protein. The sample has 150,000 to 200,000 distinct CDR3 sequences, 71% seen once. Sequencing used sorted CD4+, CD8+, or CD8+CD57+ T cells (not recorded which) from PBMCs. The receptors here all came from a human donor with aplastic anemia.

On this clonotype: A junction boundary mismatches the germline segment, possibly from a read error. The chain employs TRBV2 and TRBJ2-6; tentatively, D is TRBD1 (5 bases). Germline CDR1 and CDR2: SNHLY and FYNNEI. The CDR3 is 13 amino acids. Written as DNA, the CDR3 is TGTGCCAGCAGGAAGACTGGGGCCAACGTCCTGGCTTTC. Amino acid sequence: CASRKTGANVLAF.

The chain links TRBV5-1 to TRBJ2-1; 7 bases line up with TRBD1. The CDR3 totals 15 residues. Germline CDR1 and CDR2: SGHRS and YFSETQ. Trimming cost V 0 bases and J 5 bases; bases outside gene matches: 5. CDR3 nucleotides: TGCGCCAGCAGCTTGGGACAGGGATCACACAATGAGCAGTTCTTC. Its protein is CASSLGQGSHNEQFF.